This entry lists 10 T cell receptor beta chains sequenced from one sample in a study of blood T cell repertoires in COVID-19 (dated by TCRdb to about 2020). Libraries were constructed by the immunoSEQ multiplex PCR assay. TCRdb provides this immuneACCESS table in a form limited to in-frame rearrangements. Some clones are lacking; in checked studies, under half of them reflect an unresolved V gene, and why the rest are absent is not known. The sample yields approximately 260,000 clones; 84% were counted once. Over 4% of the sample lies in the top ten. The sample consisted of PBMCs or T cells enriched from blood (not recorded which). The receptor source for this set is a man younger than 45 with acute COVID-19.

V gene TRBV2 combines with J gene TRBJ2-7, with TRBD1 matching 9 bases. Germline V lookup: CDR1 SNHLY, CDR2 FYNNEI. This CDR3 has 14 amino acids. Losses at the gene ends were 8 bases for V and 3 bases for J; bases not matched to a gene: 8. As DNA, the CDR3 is TGTGCCAGCGGGAGGGACAGGGCCCACTACGAGCAGTACGTC. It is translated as CASGRDRAHYEQYV.

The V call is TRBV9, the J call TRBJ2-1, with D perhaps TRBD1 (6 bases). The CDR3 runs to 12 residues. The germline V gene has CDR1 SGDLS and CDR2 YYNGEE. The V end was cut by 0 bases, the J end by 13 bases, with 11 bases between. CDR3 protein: CASSVATGGQFF. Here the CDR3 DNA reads TGTGCCAGCAGCGTAGCGACAGGCGGCCAGTTCTTC. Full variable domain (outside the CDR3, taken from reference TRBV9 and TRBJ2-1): DSGVTQTPKHLITATGQRVTLRCSPRSGDLSVYWYQQSLDQGLQFLIQYYNGEERAKGNILERFSAQQFPDLHSELNLSSLELGDSALYFCASSVATGGQFFGPGTRLTVL.

The CDR3 DNA is TGTGCCAGCAGAGTACTAGCGGGAGGGTACAATGAGCAGTTCTTC. Translation gives CASRVLAGGYNEQFF. V is TRBV7-9 and J is TRBJ2-1; TRBD2 matches at 13 bases. Germline CDR1 is SEHNR and CDR2 is FQNEAQ (reference sequence). The ends lost 6 bases at V and 4 bases at J; junction bases unmatched: 3. This CDR3 contains 15 residues. The full variable domain, completed using reference TRBV7-9 and TRBJ2-1, is DTGVSQNPRHKITKRGQNVTFRCDPISEHNRLYWYRQTLGQGPEFLTYFQNEAQLEKSRLLSDRFSAERPKGSFSTLEIQRTEQGDSAMYLCASRVLAGGYNEQFFGPGTRLTVL.

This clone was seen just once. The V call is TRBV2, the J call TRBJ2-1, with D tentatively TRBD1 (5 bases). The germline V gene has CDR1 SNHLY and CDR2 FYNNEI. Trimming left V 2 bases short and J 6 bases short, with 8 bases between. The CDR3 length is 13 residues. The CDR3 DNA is TGTGCCAGCAGTGAATGGGGCCCCAATGAGCAGTTCTTC. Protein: CASSEWGPNEQFF.

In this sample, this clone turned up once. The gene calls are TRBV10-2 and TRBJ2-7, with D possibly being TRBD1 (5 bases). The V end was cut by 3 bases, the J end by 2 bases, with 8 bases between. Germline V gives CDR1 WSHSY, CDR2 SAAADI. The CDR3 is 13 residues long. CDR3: CASSDDSAYEQYV. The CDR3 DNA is TGCGCCAGCAGTGACGACAGCGCCTACGAGCAGTACGTC.

The CDR3 region has the DNA TGCGCCAGCAGCTCGACTAGCGGGGGGCCTAGGTCAAACAATGAGCAGTTCTTC. Protein sequence: CASSSTSGGPRSNNEQFF. The chain uses TRBV5-1 and TRBJ2-1; TRBD2 matches at 13 bases. Trimming at V came to 3 bases and at J to 5 bases, leaving 11 bases not matched to a gene. Germline-derived CDR1 and CDR2 are SGHRS and YFSETQ. The CDR3 consists of 18 residues.

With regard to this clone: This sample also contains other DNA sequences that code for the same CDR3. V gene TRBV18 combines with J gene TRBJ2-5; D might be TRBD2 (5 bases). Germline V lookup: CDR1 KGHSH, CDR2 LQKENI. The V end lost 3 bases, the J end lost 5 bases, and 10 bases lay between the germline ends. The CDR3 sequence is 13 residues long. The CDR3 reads CASSPSLAETQYF. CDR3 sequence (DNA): TGTGCCAGCTCACCGTCCCTAGCCGAGACCCAGTACTTC.

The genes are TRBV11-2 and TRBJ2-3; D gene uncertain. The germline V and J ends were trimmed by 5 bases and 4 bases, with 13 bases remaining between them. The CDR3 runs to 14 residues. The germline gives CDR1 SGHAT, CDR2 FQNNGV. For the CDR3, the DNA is TGTGCCAGCAGCCCCGCTCGGGTTGCAGATACGCAGTATTTT. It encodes CASSPARVADTQYF.

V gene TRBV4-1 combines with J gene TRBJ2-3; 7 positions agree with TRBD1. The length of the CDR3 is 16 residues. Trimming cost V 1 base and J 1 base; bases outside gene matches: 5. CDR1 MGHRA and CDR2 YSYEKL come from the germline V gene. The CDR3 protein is CASSQGVGQGTDTQYF. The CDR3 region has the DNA TGCGCCAGCAGCCAAGGGGTTGGACAGGGCACAGATACGCAGTATTTT.

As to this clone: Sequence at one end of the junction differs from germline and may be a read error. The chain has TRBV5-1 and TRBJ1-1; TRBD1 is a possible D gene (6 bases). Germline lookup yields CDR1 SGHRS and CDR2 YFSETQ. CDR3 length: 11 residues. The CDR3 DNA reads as TGTGCCAGCAGCTTTAGAGGGGGAGCTTTCTTT. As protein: CASSFRGGAFF.